This T cell receptor (beta chain) was observed in a study of blood T cell repertoires in COVID-19. Across the study: T cells, B-cell-depleted T cells, or PBMCs provided the cDNA or gDNA that served as material.

CDR3 length equals 19 residues. Libraries were prepared by immunoSEQ multiplex PCR; TCRdb keeps only in-frame clonotypes and omits some of them. The sample holds under 200,000 clones, 88% seen once. The origin of this receptor is a man aged 45-65 years who had recovered from COVID-19. The sequenced sample was peripheral blood. The chain couples TRBV21-1 to TRBJ1-1; TRBD1, the table's D call, lacks a check against the DNA. TRBV21-1 constitutes a pseudogene. CDR3 region: CASSKAEDRVARWCTEAFF. The CDR3 nucleotides are TGTGCCAGCAGCAAAGCGGAGGACAGGGTGGCCAGATGGTGCACTGAAGCTTTCTTT.